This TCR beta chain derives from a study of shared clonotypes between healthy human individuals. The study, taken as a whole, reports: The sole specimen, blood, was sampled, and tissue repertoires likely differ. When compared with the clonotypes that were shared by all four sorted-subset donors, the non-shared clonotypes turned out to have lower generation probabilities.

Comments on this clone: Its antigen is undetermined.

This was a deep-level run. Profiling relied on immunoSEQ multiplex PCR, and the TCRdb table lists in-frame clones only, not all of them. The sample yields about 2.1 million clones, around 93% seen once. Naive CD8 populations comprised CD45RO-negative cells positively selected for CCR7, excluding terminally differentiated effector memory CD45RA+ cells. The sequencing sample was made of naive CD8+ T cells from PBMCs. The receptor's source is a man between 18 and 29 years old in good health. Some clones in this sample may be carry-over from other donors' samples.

CDR3 coding DNA: TGTGCCAGCAGCTTAGTAGGGGAGGGGCCGGGTGAGCAGTTCTTC. Encoded protein: CASSLVGEGPGEQFF. V is TRBV13 and J is TRBJ2-1, with 7 bases matching TRBD2. CDR3 length: 15 amino acids. V lost 1 base, J lost 9 bases, and 9 bases stayed unmatched. Germline lookup yields CDR1 PRHDT and CDR2 FYEKMQ (reference sequence). Looking up the rest from reference TRBV13 and TRBJ2-1 gives the full variable domain: AAGVIQSPRHLIKEKRETATLKCYPIPRHDTVYWYQQGPGQDPQFLISFYEKMQSDKGSIPDRFSAQQFSDYHSELNMSSLELGDSALYFCASSLVGEGPGEQFFGPGTRLTVL.